This T cell receptor beta chain stems from a study of STAT5B mutations in CD4+ large granular lymphocyte leukemia. This was a survey-level run. Original processing notes: A productive frequency of 2.59 x 10-5 was the lowest detectable. Generated by immunoSEQ multiplex PCR, the TCRdb table keeps only in-frame clones and is missing some. Clone size and V and J calls were adopted from that table, with D and trimming inferred from the DNA. The sample has tens of thousands of clones, around 73% seen once; the top ten hold over 2.5%. Of note for this clone: What it recognizes is unknown.

Broader study findings: 8/27 top patient clones versus 2/35 control clones were TRBV06-family. No patients shared main leukemic clonotypes, though approximately 26% appeared at low frequency elsewhere.

V was pared by 7 bases and J by 3 bases, with 4 bases of the junction left unmatched. The CDR3 covers 13 residues. Germline V gene sequence: CDR1 KGHSH, CDR2 LQKENI. The receptor was derived from a human donor in good health. The sequenced sample consisted of CD4+ T cells from blood buffy coats. The genes are TRBV18 and TRBJ2-5, with 8 bases that match TRBD1. The CDR3 nucleotides are TGTGCCAGCTTATCGACAGGGGAAGAGACCCAGTACTTC. Protein product: CASLSTGEETQYF. The full variable domain, completed using reference TRBV18 and TRBJ2-5, is NAGVMQNPRHLVRRRGQEARLRCSPMKGHSHVYWYRQLPEEGLKFMVYLQKENIIDESGMPKERFSAEFPKEGPSILRIQQVVRGDSAAYFCASLSTGEETQYFGPGTRLLVL.